The 4 T cell receptor beta chains presented below share a single source sample, sequenced in a study of blood T cell repertoires in COVID-19. The method was immunoSEQ multiplex PCR; TCRdb's version includes in-frame clones alone and lacks a portion of them. The sample includes 240,000 or so clones, around 86% of them seen just once. The specimen was peripheral blood. The source is a young man who had recovered from COVID-19.

This sequence joins TRBV7-8 and TRBJ1-4; D unclear. The V and J ends lost 0 bases and 8 bases respectively, with 13 bases between them. From germline, CDR1 is SGHVS and CDR2 FQNEAQ. This CDR3 spans 15 amino acids. The CDR3 region has the DNA TGTGCCAGCAGCTTAGCAATCTCGTTGAGAGAAAAACTGTTTTTT. This translates into CASSLAISLREKLFF.

The CDR3 region is CASSFSGGAVGEQFF. CDR3 nucleotide sequence: TGTGCCAGCAGTTTCTCCGGGGGGGCCGTCGGTGAGCAGTTCTTC. V and J are TRBV28 and TRBJ2-1; TRBD2 matches 8 bases. The ends lost 3 bases at V and 9 bases at J; junction bases unmatched: 10. The CDR3 spans 15 residues. The germline CDR1 and CDR2 sequences are MDHEN and SYDVKM. Together with reference TRBV28 and TRBJ2-1, the CDR3 gives the full variable domain: DVKVTQSSRYLVKRTGEKVFLECVQDMDHENMFWYRQDPGLGLRLIYFSYDVKMKEKGDIPEGYSVSREKKERFSLILESASTNQTSMYLCASSFSGGAVGEQFFGPGTRLTVL.

The V gene is TRBV28, the J gene TRBJ2-3, with TRBD2 identical over 11 bases. This CDR3 comprises 14 residues. In germline, CDR1 is MDHEN, CDR2 SYDVKM. The V and J ends lost 4 bases and 5 bases, in that order; junction bases with no gene match: 2. CDR3 DNA sequence: TGTGCCAGCAGTTGGACTAGCGGGCGAGATACGCAGTATTTT. Encoded protein: CASSWTSGRDTQYF.

This clone was detected once. V gene TRBV5-5 combines with J gene TRBJ1-2, with 7 bases identical to TRBD1. After removal of 4 bases from V and 3 bases from J, the junction contained 3 bases not matched to a gene. Germline V CDR1 and CDR2: SGHKS, YYEKEE (reference sequence). The CDR3 runs 13 residues. The CDR3 DNA follows: TGTGCCAGCAGCCCCACAGGGGACTATGGCTACACCTTC. Its protein product is CASSPTGDYGYTF.